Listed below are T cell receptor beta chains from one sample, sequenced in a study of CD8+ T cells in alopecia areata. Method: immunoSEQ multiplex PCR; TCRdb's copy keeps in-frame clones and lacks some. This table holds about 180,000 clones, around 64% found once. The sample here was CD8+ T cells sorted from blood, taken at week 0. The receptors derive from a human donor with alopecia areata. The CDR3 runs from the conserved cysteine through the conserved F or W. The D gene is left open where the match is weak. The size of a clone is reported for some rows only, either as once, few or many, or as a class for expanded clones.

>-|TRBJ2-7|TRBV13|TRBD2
TGTGCCAGCAGCTTAGCCGGGGCGGGGGGAACTCCTACGGAGCAGTACTTC
CASSLAGAGGTPTEQYF
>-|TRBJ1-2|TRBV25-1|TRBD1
TGTGCCAGCAGTGAATCAATGGACAGGGGCAGGGATGGCTACACCTTC
CASSESMDRGRDGYTF
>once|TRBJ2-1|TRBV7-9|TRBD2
TGTGCCAGCAGAACTAGCGGGGGGCCCAATGAGCAGTTCTTC
CASRTSGGPNEQFF
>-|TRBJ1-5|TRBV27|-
TGTGCCAGCAGCCGGGACAAAGGGAGCAATCAGCCCCAGCATTTT
CASSRDKGSNQPQHF
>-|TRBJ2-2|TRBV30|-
TGTGCCTGGAGTGTGGAGGACAGATACACCGGGGAGCTGTTTTTT
CAWSVEDRYTGELFF
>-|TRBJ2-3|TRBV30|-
TGTGCCTGGACCCTAACGGGGCGCACAGATACGCAGTATTTT
CAWTLTGRTDTQYF
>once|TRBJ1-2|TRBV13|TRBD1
TGTGCCAGCAGTTCCGGACAGGGAGGCTACACCTTC
CASSSGQGGYTF
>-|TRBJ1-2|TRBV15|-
TGTGCCACCTCGCCAGCCGGGTCCGGCTACACCTTC
CATSPAGSGYTF
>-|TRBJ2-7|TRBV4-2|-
TGTGCCAGCAGCCAGGGGGGTGGCGAGCAGTACTTC
CASSQGGGEQYF
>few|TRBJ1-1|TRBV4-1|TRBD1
TGCGCCAGCAGCCAAGATTCAGGGGGAGGTACTGAAGCTTTCTTT
CASSQDSGGGTEAFF
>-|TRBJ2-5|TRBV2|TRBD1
TGTGCCAGCAGGGGACAGGGAATGAACTTC
CASRGQGMNF
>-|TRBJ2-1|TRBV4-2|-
TGTGCCAGCAGCCAAGAAGAGGCCCACAATGAGCAGTTCTTC
CASSQEEAHNEQFF
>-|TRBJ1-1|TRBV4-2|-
TGTGCCAGCAGCGAACTAGGGGGGGACACTGAAGCTTTCTTT
CASSELGGDTEAFF
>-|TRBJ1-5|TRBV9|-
TGTGCCAGCAGCGTAGGGTCAGGGTATCAGCCCCAGCATTTT
CASSVGSGYQPQHF
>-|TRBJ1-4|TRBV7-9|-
TGTGCCAGCAGACAAGGGGGAAAGCCCCTGGCCTTTGAAAAACTGTTTTTT
CASRQGGKPLAFEKLFF
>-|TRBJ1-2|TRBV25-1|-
TGTGCCACTGGGGAGGGGAGTGGCTACACCTTC
CATGEGSGYTF
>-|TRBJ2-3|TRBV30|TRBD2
TGTGCCTGGAGTGTAGGGGCTAGCGGGGTAACAGATACGCAGTATTTT
CAWSVGASGVTDTQYF
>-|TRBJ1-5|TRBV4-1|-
TGCGCCAGCAGCCAAGTTGGGAGGCCCAATCAGCCCCAGCATTTT
CASSQVGRPNQPQHF
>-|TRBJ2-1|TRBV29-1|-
TGCAGCGTTGAAGATCTACGACGTGAGCGGTCTGCCTGGGGTGAGCAGTTCTTC
CSVEDLRRERSAWGEQFF
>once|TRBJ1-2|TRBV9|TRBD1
TGTGCCAGCAGCGTAGTTGGACAGGGGAGGGATGGCTACACCTTC
CASSVVGQGRDGYTF
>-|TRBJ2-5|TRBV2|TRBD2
TGTGCCAGCAGTGGGCCTAGCGGGGGGGCCTGGGAGACCCAGTACTTC
CASSGPSGGAWETQYF
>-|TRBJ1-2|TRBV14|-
TGTGCCAGCAGCAGTGACTCCCTCTATGGCTACACCTTC
CASSSDSLYGYTF
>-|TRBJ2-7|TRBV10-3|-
TGTGCCATCATGGGATTCGGGGACGAGCAGTACTTC
CAIMGFGDEQYF
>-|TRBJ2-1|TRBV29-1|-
TGCAGCGCTCCGGGACCCAGTTACAATGAGCAGTTCTTC
CSAPGPSYNEQFF
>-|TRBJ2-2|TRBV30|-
TGTGCCTGGAGCCTTACCGGGGAGCTGTTTTTT
CAWSLTGELFF
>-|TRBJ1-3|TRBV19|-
TGTGCCAGTAGTACCGGACAGTCCTCTGGAAACACCATATATTTT
CASSTGQSSGNTIYF
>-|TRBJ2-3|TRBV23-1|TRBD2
TGCGCCAGCAGTCGGTCGACTAGCGGGGGGATTCCAGATACGCAGTATTTT
CASSRSTSGGIPDTQYF
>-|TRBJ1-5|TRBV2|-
TGTGCCAGCAGTGAACTGGACCCAAATCAGCCCCAGCATTTT
CASSELDPNQPQHF
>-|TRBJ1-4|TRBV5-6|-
TGTGCCAGCAGCTCCAATCGGGGATCAACTAATGAAAAACTGTTTTTT
CASSSNRGSTNEKLFF
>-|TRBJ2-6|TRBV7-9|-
TGTGCCAGCAGCTTAGCTAACACCAAATCTGGGGCCAACGTCCTGACTTTC
CASSLANTKSGANVLTF
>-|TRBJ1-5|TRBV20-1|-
TGCAGTGTAGGCCTCAATCAGCCCCAGCATTTT
CSVGLNQPQHF
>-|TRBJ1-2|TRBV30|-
TGTGCCTGGAGTGAAGGGGAGCACTATGGCTACACCTTC
CAWSEGEHYGYTF
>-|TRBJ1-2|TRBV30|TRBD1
TGTGCCTGGAGACGCGGGACAGGGGCGGGGTATGGCTACACCTTC
CAWRRGTGAGYGYTF
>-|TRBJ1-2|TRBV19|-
TGTGCCAGTAGTCCGGAATCAAGTTTCTCCCCCTATGGCTACACCTTC
CASSPESSFSPYGYTF
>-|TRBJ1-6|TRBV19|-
TGTGCCAGTAGAACTACAGCGACGTCAGGGGATAATTCACCCCTCCACTTT
CASRTTATSGDNSPLHF
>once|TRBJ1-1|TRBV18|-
TGTGCCAGCTCACCACCACAGGCCGACCCCTGGGGAGCTTTCTTT
CASSPPQADPWGAFF
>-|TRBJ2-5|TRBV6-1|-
TGTGCCAGCAGTGATGGGGACCCCAGGACCCAGTACTTC
CASSDGDPRTQYF
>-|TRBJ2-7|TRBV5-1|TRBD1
TGCGCCAGCAGCTTGGTGGTCGGGACAGTCAACAGCGAGCAGTACTTC
CASSLVVGTVNSEQYF
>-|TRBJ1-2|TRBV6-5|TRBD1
TGTGCCAGCAGTTACACTAAGACAGGGAACTATGGCTACACCTTC
CASSYTKTGNYGYTF
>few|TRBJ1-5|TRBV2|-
TGTGCCAGCAGTGAGGGGACGGTTCGGGCCCAGCATTTT
CASSEGTVRAQHF
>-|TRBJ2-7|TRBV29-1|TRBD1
TGCAGCGTTGAATTGGTTGACAGGGTCTACGAGCAGTACTTC
CSVELVDRVYEQYF
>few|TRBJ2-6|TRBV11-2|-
TGTGCCAGCAGCTTCGATTTTTCCGGGGCCAACGTCCTGACTTTC
CASSFDFSGANVLTF
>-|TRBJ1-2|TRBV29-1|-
TGCAGCGGACGGACGGAGAACTATGGCTACACCTTC
CSGRTENYGYTF
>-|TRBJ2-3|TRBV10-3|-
TGTGCCATCAGTGGCGCTAATAGCACAGATACGCAGTATTTT
CAISGANSTDTQYF
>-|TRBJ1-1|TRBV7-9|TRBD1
TGTGCCAGCAGCTTGAGGACAGGGGAGGACACTGAAGCTTTCTTT
CASSLRTGEDTEAFF
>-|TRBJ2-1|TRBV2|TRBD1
TGTGCCAGCAGTGAAGCAGGGGGCGGAGACTACAATGAGCAGTTCTTC
CASSEAGGGDYNEQFF
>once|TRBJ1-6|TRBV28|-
TGTGCCAGCAGTTTATGGGGAATGAGGGATTCACCCCTCCACTTT
CASSLWGMRDSPLHF
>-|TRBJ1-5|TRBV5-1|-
TGCGCCAGCAGGATTGGGGGGGATCAGCCCCAGCATTTT
CASRIGGDQPQHF
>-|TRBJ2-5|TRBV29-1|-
TGCAGCGTTGAAGACCCTCGGAGCGGTGCGGGCCAGTACTTC
CSVEDPRSGAGQYF
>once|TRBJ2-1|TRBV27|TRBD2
TGTGCCAGCAGTTCGGGTCTAGCGGGGGGCTACAATGAGCAGTTCTTC
CASSSGLAGGYNEQFF
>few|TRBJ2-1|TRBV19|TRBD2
TGTGCCAGTAGTGAGACTAGCGGGGGCCTGAGGGATGAGCAGTTCTTC
CASSETSGGLRDEQFF
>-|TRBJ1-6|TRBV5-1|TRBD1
TGCGCCAGCAGCCGGCGGGACAGGGCTTCACCCCTCCACTTT
CASSRRDRASPLHF
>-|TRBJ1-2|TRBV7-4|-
TGTGCCAGCAGCTATGGCTACACCTTC
CASSYGYTF
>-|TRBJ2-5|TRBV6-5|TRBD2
TGTGCCAGCAGTTCTCTGGCTAGCGGGGGGGAAGAGACCCAGTACTTC
CASSSLASGGEETQYF
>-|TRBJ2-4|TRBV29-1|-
TGCAGCGCTCAGGGACTGCCTAGAGGTTTAGCCAAAAACATTCAGTACTTC
CSAQGLPRGLAKNIQYF
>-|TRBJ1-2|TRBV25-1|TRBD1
TGTGCCAGCAGATACAGGGGATGGGGCTACACCTTC
CASRYRGWGYTF